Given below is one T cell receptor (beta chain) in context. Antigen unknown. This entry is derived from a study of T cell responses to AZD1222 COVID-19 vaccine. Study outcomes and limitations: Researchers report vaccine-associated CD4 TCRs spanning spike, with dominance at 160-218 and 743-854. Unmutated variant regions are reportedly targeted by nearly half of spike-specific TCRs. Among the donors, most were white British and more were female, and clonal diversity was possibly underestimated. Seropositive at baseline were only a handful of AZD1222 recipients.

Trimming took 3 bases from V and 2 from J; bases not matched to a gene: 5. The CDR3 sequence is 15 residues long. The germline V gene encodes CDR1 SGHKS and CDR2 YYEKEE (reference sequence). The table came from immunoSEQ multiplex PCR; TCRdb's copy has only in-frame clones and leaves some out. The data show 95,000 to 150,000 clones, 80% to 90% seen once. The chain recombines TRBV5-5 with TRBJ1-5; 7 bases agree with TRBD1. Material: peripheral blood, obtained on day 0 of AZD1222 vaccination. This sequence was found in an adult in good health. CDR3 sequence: CASSWTGTGNQPQHF. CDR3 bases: TGTGCCAGCAGCTGGACAGGAACTGGCAATCAGCCCCAGCATTTT.